Described below is a single T cell receptor beta chain sequence and its context. As yet, its antigen is unknown. This CDR3 is also generated by other DNA sequences in the sample. This sample stems from a study of shared clonotypes between healthy human individuals. Study at large: CD4 naive and memory got three plates each, CD8 naive two, CD8 memory one.

Investigators divided CD4+ cells into CD45RA+ naive and CD45RA-negative memory subsets. The assay was immunoSEQ multiplex PCR, and TCRdb's table has in-frame clones only and misses some. The repertoire includes more than 2,000,000 clones, over 90% of them detected once, and under 0.45% sits in the top ten. Whole-study results and caveats: Researchers found naive subsets generally carried larger estimated richness than memory subsets. Roughly 5.3% of naive CD4 clonotypes were common to a few donors.

V was shortened by 3 bases and J by 2 bases, with 7 bases between the two germline ends. This CDR3 contains 13 residues. Germline CDR1 is SGHNT and CDR2 is YENEEA. The chain combines TRBV11-3 with TRBJ2-5, with D unresolved. Sequences were obtained from naive CD4+ T cells from PBMCs. Subset of the sample: CD45RA+ positively selected. The sequence came from a man younger than 35 in good health. Some clones in this sample may be carry-over from other donors' samples. CDR3 sequence (DNA): TGTGCCAGCAGCTTTGGGATTCAAGAGACCCAGTACTTC. Protein: CASSFGIQETQYF.